One and the same sample provided the 22 T cell receptor beta chains below, sequenced in a study of shared clonotypes between healthy human individuals. Assay used: immunoSEQ multiplex PCR; TCRdb lists only in-frame clones, some missing. The sample yields roughly 2.2 million clones, 80% to 95% seen once. The sequencing input was naive CD4+ T cells from PBMCs. The subset is: CD45RA+ positively selected. The receptors were sampled from a man aged 18 to 29 in good health. Some clones in this sample may be carry-over from other donors' samples.

This clone was detected a few times. The chain employs TRBV5-1 and TRBJ2-2; D gene unclear. Trimming cost V 4 bases and J 5 bases, with 9 bases left between them. The CDR3 is made up of 13 amino acids. The germline V gene has CDR1 SGHRS and CDR2 YFSETQ. CDR3 sequence reads: CASSPHGTGELFF. In DNA, the CDR3 is TGCGCCAGCAGCCCACATGGGACCGGGGAGCTGTTTTTT.

This chain links TRBV5-6 with TRBJ2-7; TRBD1 aligns across 7 bases. CDR3 size: 16 residues. The V gene's germline CDR1 is SGHDT and CDR2 YYEEEE. J gave up 1 base and V 4 bases, and 11 bases lay outside the gene matches. Here the CDR3 reads CASSHRGRGFSYEQYF. As DNA, the CDR3 is TGTGCCAGCAGCCACCGCGGCAGGGGGTTTTCCTACGAGCAGTACTTC.

The chain links TRBV28 to TRBJ2-1; perhaps TRBD1 as D (5 bases). The CDR3 covers 16 residues. The germline gives CDR1 MDHEN, CDR2 SYDVKM. Trimming cost V 2 bases and J 6 bases, with 17 bases left between them. The CDR3 spells CASSLGALGLFNEQFF. In DNA, the CDR3 is TGTGCCAGCAGTTTAGGGGCGCTGGGCCTCTTCAATGAGCAGTTCTTC.

The chain recombines TRBV11-3 with TRBJ2-5; D is ambiguous. CDR3 length equals 13 residues. Trimming shortened V by 3 bases and J by 3 bases, and 8 bases separated the two germline ends. The germline V gene has CDR1 SGHNT and CDR2 YENEEA. The CDR3 nucleotides read TGTGCCAGCAGCTTGGGGTTGGAAGAGACCCAGTACTTC. Protein product: CASSLGLEETQYF.

The chain uses TRBV27 and TRBJ2-1, with D unresolved. The CDR3 loop spans 19 amino acids. Germline V CDR1 and CDR2: MNHEY, SMNVEV (reference sequence). V was clipped by 7 bases and J by 7 bases, with 32 bases between them. CDR3 coding DNA: TGTGCCAGCAATCCTTCAAAGTTTACTTCATTGATCTATCTAAATGAGCAGTTCTTC. Translating it yields CASNPSKFTSLIYLNEQFF.

This chain links TRBV15 with TRBJ1-5, with D tentatively TRBD1 (5 bases). Germline assignment: CDR1 LNHNV and CDR2 YYDKDF (reference sequence). This CDR3 contains 18 residues. V was clipped by 0 bases and J by 2 bases, with 17 bases between them. The CDR3 DNA sequence: TGTGCCACCAGCAGAGATTATTTTGGGGGGGGTGGCAATCAGCCCCAGCATTTT. Residues: CATSRDYFGGGGNQPQHF.

V gene TRBV28 combines with J gene TRBJ2-1, with 11 bases fitting TRBD2. V trimming: 5 bases; J trimming: 7 bases; junction bases outside the gene matches: 7. The germline CDR1 and CDR2 sequences are MDHEN and SYDVKM. The CDR3 consists of 15 residues. Here the CDR3 reads CASSPGTSGPNEQFF. The CDR3 DNA reads as TGTGCCAGCAGTCCCGGGACTAGCGGTCCTAATGAGCAGTTCTTC.

This clone showed up just once. This sequence joins TRBV28 and TRBJ1-4, with a tentative D call TRBD1 (5 bases). This CDR3 is 15 amino acids long. Between the trimmed V and J ends, which lost 6 bases and 5 bases, there was a span of 16 bases. Germline-derived CDR1 and CDR2 are MDHEN and SYDVKM. The chain's CDR3 is CASSHAGIRNEKLFF. The CDR3 nucleotides are TGTGCCAGCAGCCACGCAGGGATTCGAAATGAAAAACTGTTTTTT.

The chain is built from TRBV7-2 and TRBJ2-7; TRBD2 is a possible D gene (6 bases). Trimming removed 1 base at V and 2 bases at J, with 6 bases between. The CDR3 is 13 amino acids. Germline CDR1 reads SGHTA; CDR2 reads FQGNSA. For the CDR3, the DNA is TGTGCCAGCAGCTTAGTAGCGGCCTACGAGCAGTACTTC. It specifies CASSLVAAYEQYF.

The J gene is TRBJ2-7, the V gene TRBV14, with D possibly matching TRBD1 (6 bases). V gave up 4 bases and J gave up 3 bases, with 19 bases separating them. Germline CDR1 is SGHDN and CDR2 is FVKESK. There are 16 residues in the CDR3. CDR3 nucleotide sequence: TGTGCCAGCAGCCGCAGACCAGGGGTGGCCCTCTACGAGCAGTACTTC. This encodes CASSRRPGVALYEQYF.

This sequence joins TRBV27 and TRBJ2-7; 7 nucleotides agree with TRBD1. Germline assignment: CDR1 MNHEY and CDR2 SMNVEV (reference sequence). V was clipped by 2 bases and J by 1 base; unmatched bases: 2. This CDR3 spans 14 amino acids. CDR3 protein: CASSLRGQSYEQYF. In DNA, the CDR3 is TGTGCCAGCAGTTTAAGGGGACAGTCCTACGAGCAGTACTTC.

The chain joins TRBV28 to TRBJ1-5; 7 bases match TRBD1. Germline assignment: CDR1 MDHEN and CDR2 SYDVKM. Trimming took 7 bases from V and 1 from J; bases not matched to a gene: 7. The CDR3 spans 15 residues. In DNA, the CDR3 is TGTGCCAGCACCGAAGGGGGCGCGAGCAATCAGCCCCAGCATTTT. This sequence encodes CASTEGGASNQPQHF.

This chain links TRBV28 with TRBJ2-7; D might be TRBD2 (5 bases). The CDR3 extends over 16 amino acids. Trimming stripped 6 bases from V and 2 bases from J, with 20 bases between. The germline V gene encodes CDR1 MDHEN and CDR2 SYDVKM. CDR3: CASSPAGGKRTYEQYF. As DNA, the CDR3 is TGTGCCAGCAGCCCCGCGGGTGGCAAGAGAACCTACGAGCAGTACTTC.

The chain combines TRBV9 with TRBJ2-1; TRBD2 matches at 9 bases. This CDR3 comprises 17 residues. Germline CDR1 is SGDLS and CDR2 is YYNGEE. J lost 0 bases, V lost 5 bases, and 9 bases had no gene match. The CDR3: CASSRLAGRSSYNEQFF. CDR3 sequence (DNA): TGTGCCAGCAGTCGGCTAGCGGGAAGGAGCTCCTACAATGAGCAGTTCTTC.

The chain is built from TRBV15 and TRBJ2-7, with a weak D call TRBD2 (6 bases). This CDR3 region has 15 residues. Germline assignment: CDR1 LNHNV and CDR2 YYDKDF (reference sequence). Deletions cut 4 bases from V and 6 bases from J, with 19 bases between. CDR3 amino acids: CATSTLALRPSEQYF. The DNA of the CDR3 is TGTGCCACCAGCACCCTAGCGCTACGACCGTCCGAGCAGTACTTC.

V is TRBV18 and J is TRBJ2-5, with D perhaps assigned TRBD1 or TRBD2 (5 bases each). This CDR3 region has 15 residues. V gave up 2 bases and J gave up 2 bases, with 12 bases separating them. Per germline, CDR1 KGHSH and CDR2 LQKENI. CDR3 in amino acids: CASSPSVGGQETQYF. The CDR3 DNA sequence: TGTGCCAGCTCACCATCGGTTGGGGGTCAAGAGACCCAGTACTTC.

CDR3 sequence reads: CASSFGTGGSYEQYF. CDR3 DNA sequence: TGCGCCAGCAGCTTCGGGACAGGGGGGAGCTACGAGCAGTACTTC. V is TRBV5-1 and J is TRBJ2-7; 11 bases are a match to TRBD1. The CDR3 runs 15 residues. Trimming took 2 bases from V and 3 from J; bases not matched to a gene: 4. Germline V gene data show CDR1 as SGHRS and CDR2 as YFSETQ.

The chain couples TRBV7-3 to TRBJ2-7; tentatively, D is TRBD2 (6 bases). From germline, CDR1 is SGHTA and CDR2 FQGTGA. With 5 bases removed from V and 0 bases from J, the gap between germline ends came to 14 bases. The CDR3 is 15 amino acids. In nucleotides, the CDR3 is TGTGCCAGCAGCCCCACCGGGGGAAGCTCCTACGAGCAGTACTTC. Amino acids: CASSPTGGSSYEQYF.

CDR3 region: CASSLNGKETQYF. CDR3 nucleotides: TGTGCCAGCAGCTTAAACGGAAAAGAGACCCAGTACTTC. The V gene is TRBV5-4, the J gene TRBJ2-5; D unclear. The CDR3 sequence is 13 residues long. Trimming cost V 2 bases and J 3 bases, with 8 bases left between them. Germline-derived CDR1 and CDR2 are SGHNT and YYREEE (reference sequence).

This clone showed up just once. The chain links TRBV5-1 to TRBJ1-2; TRBD1 aligns across 7 bases. Trimming took 2 bases from V and 7 from J; bases not matched to a gene: 5. CDR3 length equals 13 residues. Germline CDR1 is SGHRS and CDR2 is YFSETQ. Here the CDR3 DNA reads TGCGCCAGCAGCTTACAGGGACAGTCTGGCTACACCTTC. Its translation is CASSLQGQSGYTF.

V and J are TRBV18 and TRBJ2-5; possibly TRBD2 for D (6 bases). In germline, CDR1 is KGHSH, CDR2 LQKENI. Trimming cost V 8 bases and J 0 bases, with 13 bases left between them. CDR3 length: 14 residues. The CDR3 nucleotides are TGTGCCAGCCGCCTAAGGACTAACCAAGAGACCCAGTACTTC. This sequence encodes CASRLRTNQETQYF.

The chain links TRBV27 to TRBJ2-3; 10 nucleotides match TRBD1. The CDR3 is 17 residues long. From germline, CDR1 is MNHEY and CDR2 SMNVEV (reference sequence). Trimming at V came to 4 bases and at J to 4 bases, leaving 11 bases not matched to a gene. CDR3 loop: CASSYFTGTGASDTQYF. Here the CDR3 DNA reads TGTGCCAGCAGTTACTTCACCGGGACAGGGGCGTCAGATACGCAGTATTTT.